The entry that follows covers one TCR beta chain sequence. J lost 7 bases, V lost 1 base, and 6 bases had no gene match. Germline V lookup: CDR1 SGDLS, CDR2 YYNGEE. The CDR3 has 14 amino acids. The data are from a study of cytotoxic CD8 clonotypes in ibrutinib-treated CLL. Study-wide background: With a range of 6 to 36, the median treatment time before response samples were taken was approximately 12 months.

The data were produced by immunoSEQ multiplex PCR, yet TCRdb's version contains in-frame clones alone and is incomplete. The data hold 9,500 to 15,000 clones, with under 80% observed a single time. This clonotype was obtained from a human donor with chronic lymphocytic leukemia. The chain carries TRBV9 and TRBJ1-2; 8 nucleotides agree with TRBD1. The sequenced sample was PBMCs, obtained before ibrutinib treatment. The CDR3 sequence is CASSVRQGFGGYTF. The CDR3 nucleotides are TGTGCCAGCAGCGTACGACAGGGGTTTGGTGGCTACACCTTC. The full variable domain, its missing parts supplied by reference TRBV9 and TRBJ1-2, is DSGVTQTPKHLITATGQRVTLRCSPRSGDLSVYWYQQSLDQGLQFLIQYYNGEERAKGNILERFSAQQFPDLHSELNLSSLELGDSALYFCASSVRQGFGGYTFGSGTRLTVV.